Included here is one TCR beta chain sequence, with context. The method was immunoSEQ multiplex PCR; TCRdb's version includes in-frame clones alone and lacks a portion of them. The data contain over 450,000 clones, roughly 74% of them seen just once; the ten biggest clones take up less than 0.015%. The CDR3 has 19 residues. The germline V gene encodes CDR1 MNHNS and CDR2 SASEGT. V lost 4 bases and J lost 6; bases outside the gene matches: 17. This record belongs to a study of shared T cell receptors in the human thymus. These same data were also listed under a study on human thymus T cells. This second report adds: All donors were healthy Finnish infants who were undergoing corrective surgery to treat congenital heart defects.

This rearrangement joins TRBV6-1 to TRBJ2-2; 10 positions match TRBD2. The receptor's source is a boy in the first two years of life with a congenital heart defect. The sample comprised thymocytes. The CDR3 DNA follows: TGTGCCAGCAGTGTAAGGGCTAGCGGGAGATTTCGAGTAGCCGGGGAGCTGTTTTTT. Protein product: CASSVRASGRFRVAGELFF.